The clone carrying this T cell receptor (beta chain) came up a few times. Its specificity is unknown. Libraries were prepared by immunoSEQ multiplex PCR; TCRdb keeps only in-frame clonotypes and omits some of them. The table shows fewer than 90,000 clones, with about four fifths occurring only once. The data are from a study of neoadjuvant anti-PD-1 for oral cavity cancer. In the study overall: Patients without progression received a fourth nivolumab dose around day 43, then surgical resection on days 50-56. Study observations and caveats: Treg/Th17 ratio rose with pretreatment blood and fell with post-treatment tumor TCRbeta clonality.

Cohort: HPV-negative, locally advanced oral cavity squamous cell carcinoma patients. In germline, CDR1 is MNHEY, CDR2 SVGAGI. The length of the CDR3 is 15 residues. With 8 bases removed from V and 4 bases from J, the gap between germline ends came to 17 bases. The chain couples TRBV6-5 to TRBJ2-2, with D maybe TRBD2 (5 bases). This sequence was found in a person aged 35-79 years with oral cavity squamous cell carcinoma. The sequences come from PBMCs, collected before nivolumab (anti-PD-1) treatment. CDR3 DNA sequence: TGTGCCAGCTCGCCTGGTAACGAGGGCACCGGGGAGCTGTTTTTT. Translating it yields CASSPGNEGTGELFF.